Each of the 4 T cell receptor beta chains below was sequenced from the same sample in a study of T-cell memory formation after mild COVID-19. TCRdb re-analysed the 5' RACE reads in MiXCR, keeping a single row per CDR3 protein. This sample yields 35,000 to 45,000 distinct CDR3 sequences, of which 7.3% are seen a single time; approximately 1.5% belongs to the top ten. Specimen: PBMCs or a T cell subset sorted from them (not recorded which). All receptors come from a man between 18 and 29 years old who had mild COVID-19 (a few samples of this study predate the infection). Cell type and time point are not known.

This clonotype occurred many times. The CDR3 sequence: CASRGRSDQETQYF. The CDR3 region has the DNA TGCGCCAGCAGAGGGAGATCGGACCAAGAGACCCAGTACTTC. This chain links TRBV5-1 with TRBJ2-5; the D gene is possibly TRBD2 (5 bases). Trimming removed 5 bases from V and 0 bases from J, with 11 bases in between. CDR3 size: 14 residues. Germline lookup yields CDR1 SGHRS and CDR2 YFSETQ.

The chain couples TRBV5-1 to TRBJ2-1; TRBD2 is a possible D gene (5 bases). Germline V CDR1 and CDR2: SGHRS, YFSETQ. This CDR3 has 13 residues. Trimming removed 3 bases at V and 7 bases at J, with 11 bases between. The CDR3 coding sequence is TGCGCCAGCAGCTCGGGCCGGGAAAATGAGCAGTTCTTC. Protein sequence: CASSSGRENEQFF.

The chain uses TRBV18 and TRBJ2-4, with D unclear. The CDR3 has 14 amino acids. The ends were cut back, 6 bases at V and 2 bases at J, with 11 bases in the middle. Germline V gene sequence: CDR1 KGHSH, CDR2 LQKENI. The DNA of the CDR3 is TGTGCCAGCTCCCGGCCGGTGTCCAAAAACATTCAGTACTTC. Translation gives CASSRPVSKNIQYF.

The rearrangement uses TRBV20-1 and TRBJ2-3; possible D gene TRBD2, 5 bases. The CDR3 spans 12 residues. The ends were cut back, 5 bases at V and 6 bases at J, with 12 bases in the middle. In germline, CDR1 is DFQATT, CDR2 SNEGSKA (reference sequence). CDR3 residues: CSAGRLADTQYF. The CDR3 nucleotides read TGCAGTGCTGGTCGTTTAGCGGATACGCAGTATTTT.